Following are 22 T cell receptor beta chains from one sample sequenced in a study of response to subunit inactivated influenza vaccine. Via MiXCR, TCRdb re-called the RT-PCR reads, giving one row per CDR3 protein. The data show about 570,000 distinct CDR3 sequences, roughly 12% seen once. The same sample was also studied in work on T cells expressing NK-cell markers. As that report states: 5'RACE template switching built TCR beta cDNA with unique molecular identifiers.

The input for sequencing was PBMCs from blood, taken on the day of vaccination. These receptors came from a man in his fifties or sixties who received an inactivated influenza vaccine.

CDR3 sequence reads: CASSLVPFPSDNEQFF. As DNA, the CDR3 is TGCGCCAGCAGCTTGGTGCCCTTCCCGTCCGACAATGAGCAGTTCTTC. The chain is built from TRBV5-1 and TRBJ2-1; unclear D gene. The V end was cut by 0 bases, the J end by 5 bases, with 15 bases between. Germline values: CDR1 SGHRS, CDR2 YFSETQ. This CDR3 is built from 16 residues.

The chain recombines TRBV2 with TRBJ1-3; maybe TRBD1 (5 bases). CDR1 is SNHLY, CDR2 FYNNEI, per germline. The CDR3 covers 15 residues. Trimming removed 6 bases at V and 2 bases at J, with 14 bases between. The CDR3 DNA reads as TGTGCCAGCAGGATGGGACCCGTGGCTGGAAACACCATATATTTT. It translates to CASRMGPVAGNTIYF. Looking up the rest from reference TRBV2 and TRBJ1-3 gives the full variable domain: EPEVTQTPSHQVTQMGQEVILRCVPISNHLYFYWYRQILGQKVEFLVSFYNNEISEKSEIFDDQFSVERPDGSNFTLKIRSTKLEDSAMYFCASRMGPVAGNTIYFGEGSWLTVV.

The chain combines TRBV30 with TRBJ1-5; no reliable D call. V was trimmed by 6 bases and J by 5 bases, leaving 14 bases between them. The CDR3 is 13 amino acids. CDR1 and CDR2 (germline): GTSNPN, SVGIG (reference sequence). The CDR3 DNA is TGTGCCTGTTCAACTACCGGGGATCAGCCCCAGCATTTT. Protein: CACSTTGDQPQHF.

V usage is TRBV20-1 and J usage is TRBJ1-2; TRBD1 agrees at 11 bases. This CDR3 is built from 15 residues. Trimming took 3 bases from V and 6 from J; bases not matched to a gene: 9. Germline V gene data show CDR1 as DFQATT and CDR2 as SNEGSKA (reference sequence). The CDR3 nucleotides are TGCAGTGCTAGGAAGGACAGGGGGCTCAGAGATGGCTACACCTTC. Translating gives CSARKDRGLRDGYTF.

The chain combines TRBV5-1 with TRBJ1-1; D is perhaps TRBD1 (5 bases). The CDR3 has 15 residues. Deletions cut 6 bases from V and 6 bases from J, with 21 bases between. Germline CDR1 is SGHRS and CDR2 is YFSETQ. The CDR3, as DNA: TGCGCCAGCACCCCCCCCGGGGGGAGATACGCTGAAGCTTTCTTT. It yields the protein CASTPPGGRYAEAFF.

The V gene is TRBV7-2, the J gene TRBJ1-4, with no clear D. Germline CDR1 is SGHTA and CDR2 is FQGNSA. This CDR3 spans 15 amino acids. V was clipped by 7 bases and J by 0 bases, with 12 bases between them. The CDR3 here is CASTLTGTTNEKLFF. CDR3 coding DNA: TGTGCCAGCACCCTAACCGGTACAACTAATGAAAAACTGTTTTTT.

The chain recombines TRBV29-1 with TRBJ2-3; no clear D. Trimming removed 8 bases from V and 2 bases from J, with 14 bases in between. Germline assignment: CDR1 SQVTM and CDR2 ANQGSEA. This CDR3 spans 13 amino acids. CDR3 DNA sequence: TGCAGCATTCTGGGGTCTAACACAGATACGCAGTATTTT. The encoded protein is CSILGSNTDTQYF.

This clonotype was recorded a few times. The chain links TRBV12-3 or TRBV12-4 to TRBJ2-1; D is perhaps TRBD2 (6 bases). This CDR3 is built from 14 residues. V lost 6 bases, J lost 6 bases, and 15 bases lay in between. The CDR3 coding sequence is TGTGCCAGCAGCAAGACGGACGGGAGCAATGAGCAGTTCTTC. Protein product: CASSKTDGSNEQFF.

In DNA form, the CDR3 reads TGTGCCAGCACCACCCAAAGTCGGAGTGGCGAGCAGTACTTC. Translation: CASTTQSRSGEQYF. The J gene is TRBJ2-7, the V gene TRBV11-1; D gene uncertain. CDR1 is SGHAT and CDR2 is FQDESV in the germline V gene (reference sequence). V was pared by 7 bases and J by 6 bases, with 19 bases between. The CDR3 covers 14 residues. The whole variable domain, filled in from reference TRBV11-1 and TRBJ2-7, reads EAEVAQSPRYKITEKSQAVAFWCDPISGHATLYWYRQILGQGPELLVQFQDESVVDDSQLPKDRFSAERLKGVDSTLKIQPAELGDSAMYLCASTTQSRSGEQYFGPGTRLTVT.

This chain connects TRBV20-1 to TRBJ1-2; D unclear. This CDR3 region has 14 residues. V lost 6 bases to trimming and J lost 0 bases, with 14 bases between them. The germline gives CDR1 DFQATT, CDR2 SNEGSKA (reference sequence). The CDR3 nucleotides read TGCAGTGCCATCACAAGGGCTACTAACTATGGCTACACCTTC. Translating gives CSAITRATNYGYTF.

This chain joins TRBV7-2 and TRBJ2-1; D is unclear. The ends were cut back, 0 bases at V and 9 bases at J, with 6 bases in the middle. The germline gives CDR1 SGHTA, CDR2 FQGNSA. CDR3 length: 12 residues. Written as DNA, the CDR3 is TGTGCCAGCAGCTTAGCAATAGGTGAGCAGTTCTTC. Protein product: CASSLAIGEQFF.

The CDR3 nucleotides are TGTGCCAGCTCACCACGGACAGGACCCGTCTACGAGCAGTACTTC. It specifies CASSPRTGPVYEQYF. The chain combines TRBV18 with TRBJ2-7, with 7 bases that match TRBD1. V shed 1 base and J 3 bases; nucleotides not matched to a gene: 6. CDR3 size: 15 residues. The germline V gene has CDR1 KGHSH and CDR2 LQKENI.

The chain carries TRBV29-1 and TRBJ1-6; tentatively, D is TRBD1 (6 bases). The CDR3 contains 14 residues. Deletions cut 1 base from V and 9 bases from J, with 13 bases between. CDR1 SQVTM and CDR2 ANQGSEA come from the germline V gene. CDR3 sequence (DNA): TGCAGCGTTGAAGTCGGGGGGGCTGGTTCACCCCTCCACTTT. Its translation: CSVEVGGAGSPLHF.

This clonotype turned up a few times. V and J are TRBV27 and TRBJ2-3, with no clear D. The CDR3 consists of 16 residues. The V gene's germline CDR1 is MNHEY and CDR2 SMNVEV (reference sequence). V was cut by 2 bases and J by 3 bases, with 15 bases left in between. The CDR3 DNA follows: TGTGCCAGCAGTTTAGAGGTGCCCCTAGGGACAGATACGCAGTATTTT. Translated, it gives CASSLEVPLGTDTQYF.

V and J are TRBV9 and TRBJ2-2; D possibly corresponds to TRBD1 (6 bases). The length of the CDR3 is 15 residues. The V end was cut by 4 bases, the J end by 4 bases, with 14 bases between. Germline V lookup: CDR1 SGDLS, CDR2 YYNGEE. Here the CDR3 reads CASSPTPGATGELFF. The DNA for the CDR3 is TGTGCCAGCAGCCCAACTCCAGGGGCCACCGGGGAGCTGTTTTTT.

This clonotype was seen more than once but under ten times. This chain links TRBV29-1 with TRBJ2-1; no reliable D call. Germline V gene sequence: CDR1 SQVTM, CDR2 ANQGSEA. The CDR3 is 12 residues long. V shed 0 bases and J shed 8 bases, with 8 bases lying between them. In DNA form, the CDR3 reads TGCAGCGTTGAAGAAGGCTTCCATGAGCAGTTCTTC. Amino acid sequence: CSVEEGFHEQFF.

This clonotype was detected only a few times. The chain links TRBV7-2 to TRBJ1-3; 8 bases fit TRBD1. J lost 4 bases, V lost 6 bases, and 8 bases had no gene match. Germline CDR1 reads SGHTA; CDR2 reads FQGNSA. The CDR3 has 15 residues. The chain's CDR3 is CASRPGGAGGNTIYF. The CDR3 DNA is TGTGCCAGCAGACCAGGGGGCGCAGGAGGAAACACCATATATTTT.

The chain has TRBV29-1 and TRBJ2-1; no definite D call. The germline V gene has CDR1 SQVTM and CDR2 ANQGSEA. This CDR3 is 11 amino acids long. The V end lost 7 bases, the J end lost 5 bases, and 9 bases lay between the germline ends. DNA for the CDR3: TGCAGCGATAAGGTCAACAATGAGCAGTTCTTC. It yields the protein CSDKVNNEQFF.

This sequence joins TRBV6-2 or TRBV6-3 and TRBJ2-5; the match to TRBD2 covers 11 bases. Germline trimming cut 3 bases from V and 5 bases from J; bases unmatched to any gene: 11. CDR3 length equals 17 residues. Germline assignment: CDR1 MNHEY and CDR2 SVGEGT. As DNA, the CDR3 is TGTGCCAGCAGTTATTCGGTTAGCGGGGGGGCAAGGGAGACCCAGTACTTC. Protein sequence: CASSYSVSGGARETQYF.

This clonotype was picked up a small number of times. The chain has TRBV5-6 and TRBJ2-4, with 7 positions matching TRBD1. CDR3 length: 14 amino acids. CDR1 and CDR2 (germline): SGHDT, YYEEEE. Trimming cost V 1 base and J 9 bases; bases outside gene matches: 7. This CDR3 reads CASSLRTGFRIQYF. CDR3 bases: TGTGCCAGCAGCTTGAGGACAGGCTTTCGCATTCAGTACTTC.

In this sample, this clonotype turned up many times. This chain joins TRBV20-1 and TRBJ2-7, with TRBD1 matching 9 bases. Germline CDR1 reads DFQATT; CDR2 reads SNEGSKA (reference sequence). J gave up 2 bases and V 4 bases, and 6 bases lay outside the gene matches. This CDR3 spans 14 amino acids. The CDR3 region is CSATGQGFAYEQYF. The CDR3 DNA reads as TGCAGTGCTACTGGACAGGGGTTCGCCTACGAGCAGTACTTC.

This clonotype was seen at least ten times. The rearrangement links TRBV5-1 to TRBJ2-5, with D possibly being TRBD1 (5 bases). Trimming stripped 0 bases from V and 1 base from J, with 10 bases between. The CDR3 consists of 15 residues. CDR1 and CDR2 from the germline V gene are SGHRS and YFSETQ. CDR3 sequence: CASSLVQGSQETQYF. CDR3 DNA: TGCGCCAGCAGCTTGGTCCAGGGCTCCCAAGAGACCCAGTACTTC.